The sequence of this TCR beta chain was determined in a study of spatial heterogeneity in lung cancer. Germline CDR1 is SQVTM and CDR2 is ANQGSEA. The CDR3 covers 11 residues. With 7 bases clipped from V and 6 bases from J, the junction kept 6 bases outside the gene matches. The time point: sample taken at primary tumor resection. Sequencing covered unsorted whole RNA taken from tumor, nontumor lung or frozen PBMC. A total of approximately 69 untreated early-stage non-small cell lung cancer patients served as donors. In the library, each TCR cDNA molecule bore its own unique molecular identifier. TCRdb redid the calling of the 5' RACE reads with MiXCR, one entry per CDR3 protein. The table has some 87,000 distinct CDR3 sequences, approximately 8.5% seen once; the top ten hold about 7%.

This material consisted of PBMCs, taken at surgery. The receptor was derived from a male donor with early-stage non-small cell lung cancer. The chain has TRBV29-1 and TRBJ2-7; 7 nucleotides line up with TRBD2. In DNA form, the CDR3 reads TGCAGCGGCGGGGGAGAGGCCGAGCAGTACTTC. Encoded protein: CSGGGEAEQYF.